This entry describes one T cell receptor beta chain. Its antigen remains unknown. The PCR used 60 Vbeta and 13 Jbeta primers. Produced via immunoSEQ multiplex PCR; TCRdb's table is partial and in-frame only. The table includes fewer than 25,000 clones, under 85% detected once. Germline V gene data show CDR1 as SEHNR and CDR2 as FQNEAQ (reference sequence). This CDR3 region has 13 residues. V lost 11 bases and J lost 2; bases outside the gene matches: 5. The data originate from a study of cytomegalovirus exposure and HLA in healthy donors. General study points: While the bulk of TCR sequences proved rare, some public TCRs turned up in many donors. The study designated 150 to 200 TCR beta chains cytomegalovirus-associated. Prior analysis indicated that the majority of TCR beta V segments exhibited productivity approximately 87% or approximately 30% of the time. The study reported that TCR beta sequences accurately predicted HLA-A and HLA-B alleles in most subjects.

Material: PBMCs. The J gene is TRBJ2-1, the V gene TRBV7-9; 8 nucleotides agree with TRBD1. The source is a human donor in good health. The CDR3 DNA reads as TGTGCCTACCTGACAGGGGCCTACAATGAGCAGTTCTTC. Translation gives CAYLTGAYNEQFF.